Following are 28 T cell receptor beta chains from one sample sequenced in a study of siplizumab effects on memory and regulatory T cells. Method: immunoSEQ multiplex PCR; TCRdb's copy keeps in-frame clones and lacks some. Here the sample spans roughly 60,000 clones, roughly 93% being singletons. The material sequenced was CD8+ T cells sorted from blood. The receptors shown here come from a human donor in good health.

The chain links TRBV6-5 to TRBJ2-1, with D maybe TRBD1 (7 bases). The germline CDR1 and CDR2 sequences are MNHEY and SVGAGI. The ends were cut back, 10 bases at V and 5 bases at J, with 12 bases in the middle. The CDR3 totals 12 residues. The CDR3 loop is CATRGTDNEQFF. The CDR3, as DNA: TGTGCCACCCGCGGGACAGACAATGAGCAGTTCTTC.

The genes are TRBV19 and TRBJ2-3, with a possible D match to TRBD1 (8 bases). The CDR3 has 19 residues. The germline V and J ends were trimmed by 8 bases and 2 bases, with 29 bases remaining between them. The germline gives CDR1 LNHDA, CDR2 SQIVND (reference sequence). The CDR3, as DNA: TGTGCCAGTTCAGCCGGGACAGGCGTTGGACTAGGCATCACAGATACGCAGTATTTT. It is translated as CASSAGTGVGLGITDTQYF. The full variable domain, completed using reference TRBV19 and TRBJ2-3, is DGGITQSPKYLFRKEGQNVTLSCEQNLNHDAMYWYRQDPGQGLRLIYYSQIVNDFQKGDIAEGYSVSREKKESFPLTVTSAQKNPTAFYLCASSAGTGVGLGITDTQYFGPGTRLTVL.

V usage is TRBV2 and J usage is TRBJ2-1, with TRBD2 matching 10 bases. The CDR3 totals 16 residues. Germline CDR1 is SNHLY and CDR2 is FYNNEI. After removal of 2 bases from V and 7 bases from J, the junction contained 8 bases not matched to a gene. The chain's CDR3 is CASSERILAGVNEQFF. CDR3 bases: TGTGCCAGCAGTGAAAGGATTCTAGCGGGAGTTAATGAGCAGTTCTTC. The full variable domain, completed using reference TRBV2 and TRBJ2-1, is EPEVTQTPSHQVTQMGQEVILRCVPISNHLYFYWYRQILGQKVEFLVSFYNNEISEKSEIFDDQFSVERPDGSNFTLKIRSTKLEDSAMYFCASSERILAGVNEQFFGPGTRLTVL.

This clone has just one count. The V gene is TRBV5-5, the J gene TRBJ1-1; D remains ambiguous. Germline CDR1 reads SGHKS; CDR2 reads YYEKEE (reference sequence). Trimming stripped 0 bases from V and 0 bases from J, with 6 bases between. This CDR3 is built from 14 residues. The CDR3 DNA is TGTGCCAGCAGCTTGGGACTTATGAACACTGAAGCTTTCTTT. Its protein is CASSLGLMNTEAFF.

The chain couples TRBV19 to TRBJ2-1; TRBD1 matches 8 bases. The germline CDR1 and CDR2 sequences are LNHDA and SQIVND (reference sequence). Trimming at V came to 5 bases and at J to 4 bases, leaving 4 bases not matched to a gene. The CDR3 spans 14 residues. The CDR3 region is CASSVDREYNEQFF. The DNA of the CDR3 is TGTGCCAGTAGTGTGGACAGGGAATACAATGAGCAGTTCTTC.

The V and J genes are TRBV4-3 and TRBJ1-1, with 8 bases aligning to TRBD1. CDR1 LGHNA and CDR2 YSLEER come from the germline V gene. J was trimmed by 0 bases and V by 4 bases; bases with no gene match: 4. The CDR3 runs to 15 residues. CDR3 sequence (DNA): TGCGCCAGCAGCCGGGGGACAGGAGTGAACACTGAAGCTTTCTTT. Translation: CASSRGTGVNTEAFF.

V usage is TRBV6-1 and J usage is TRBJ1-5, with D unresolved. This CDR3 has 17 residues. In germline, CDR1 is MNHNS, CDR2 SASEGT. The ends were cut back, 0 bases at V and 2 bases at J, with 14 bases in the middle. CDR3 region: CASSEARGSRGNQPQHF. CDR3 DNA: TGTGCCAGCAGTGAAGCGAGAGGGTCGAGGGGCAATCAGCCCCAGCATTTT.

The chain is built from TRBV7-9 and TRBJ2-5; the D gene could be TRBD1 or TRBD2 (5 bases each). The DNA end is a closer match to TRBJ2-7, so the J assignment may be wrong. This CDR3 is 11 amino acids long. From germline, CDR1 is SEHNR and CDR2 FQNEAQ (reference sequence). The CDR3 reads CASLGDGEQYF. The CDR3 region has the DNA TGTGCCAGCCTGGGGGACGGCGAGCAGTACTTC.

The CDR3 here is CATSRVGQGRQPQHF. In DNA, the CDR3 is TGTGCCACCAGCAGAGTAGGGCAGGGCCGTCAGCCCCAGCATTTT. J is TRBJ1-5 and V is TRBV15; perhaps TRBD1 as D (5 bases). CDR1 and CDR2 from the germline V gene are LNHNV and YYDKDF (reference sequence). Between the trimmed V and J ends, which lost 1 base and 6 bases, there was a span of 13 bases. The CDR3 has 15 residues.

The gene calls are TRBV27 and TRBJ1-3; D is unclear. This CDR3 contains 14 residues. Germline loops: CDR1 MNHEY, CDR2 SMNVEV (reference sequence). The V end lost 2 bases, the J end lost 4 bases, and 9 bases lay between the germline ends. The CDR3 protein is CASSLMGNGNTIYF. The CDR3 region has the DNA TGTGCCAGCAGTTTAATGGGGAACGGAAACACCATATATTTT.

The genes are TRBV5-1 and TRBJ1-5; maybe TRBD1 (5 bases). This CDR3 is 14 amino acids long. Germline-derived CDR1 and CDR2 are SGHRS and YFSETQ. Trimming cost V 4 bases and J 11 bases, with 19 bases left between them. CDR3 bases: TGCGCCAGCAGCCCAGAAGGGCGGGAGGGGACCCAGCATTTT. This codes for CASSPEGREGTQHF.

As DNA, the CDR3 is TGTGCCAGCAGTGCTGGGACAGACAATGAGCAGTTCTTC. It encodes CASSAGTDNEQFF. The rearrangement joins TRBV27 to TRBJ2-1; 7 bases are shared with TRBD1. CDR1 MNHEY and CDR2 SMNVEV come from the germline V gene (reference sequence). V gave up 5 bases and J gave up 5 bases; unmatched junction bases: 3. CDR3 length: 13 amino acids.

The chain links TRBV15 to TRBJ2-1; D remains unclear. The V end was cut by 1 base, the J end by 9 bases, with 7 bases between. The CDR3 loop spans 12 amino acids. Germline V lookup: CDR1 LNHNV, CDR2 YYDKDF (reference sequence). The CDR3 is CATSRVSAEQFF. CDR3 nucleotides: TGTGCCACCAGCAGAGTCAGCGCTGAGCAGTTCTTC.

The rearrangement uses TRBV2 and TRBJ2-3; TRBD2 agrees at 7 bases. CDR3 length: 14 residues. Germline V lookup: CDR1 SNHLY, CDR2 FYNNEI. V trimming: 11 bases; J trimming: 3 bases; junction bases outside the gene matches: 11. CDR3: CASPGREGTDTQYF. CDR3 coding DNA: TGTGCCTCCCCCGGCAGGGAGGGAACAGATACGCAGTATTTT.

CDR3 coding DNA: TGCAGCGCCCTAGCGGGGGACCTTTTAAATGAGCAGTTCTTC. Residues: CSALAGDLLNEQFF. The J gene is TRBJ2-1, the V gene TRBV29-1; 10 positions agree with TRBD2. The CDR3 spans 14 residues. With 7 bases clipped from V and 7 bases from J, the junction kept 10 bases outside the gene matches. The germline gives CDR1 SQVTM, CDR2 ANQGSEA.

The rearrangement links TRBV5-1 to TRBJ2-7, with TRBD2 matching over 10 bases. CDR3 length: 14 residues. The germline CDR1 and CDR2 sequences are SGHRS and YFSETQ. Losses at the gene ends were 4 bases for V and 5 bases for J; bases not matched to a gene: 6. The CDR3 nucleotides are TGCGCCAGCAGCGCCAGCGGGAGGGCCCACGAGCAGTACTTC. Amino acid sequence: CASSASGRAHEQYF.

CDR3 bases: TGTGCCAGCAGCCGAGGAGGGGCCACTGAAGCTTTCTTT. As protein: CASSRGGATEAFF. This sequence joins TRBV14 and TRBJ1-1; maybe TRBD1 (5 bases). The germline V gene encodes CDR1 SGHDN and CDR2 FVKESK. The CDR3 consists of 13 residues. V lost 4 bases to trimming and J lost 4 bases, with 10 bases between them.

In this sample, this clone turned up once. The chain carries TRBV5-8 and TRBJ1-6, with D hard to call. The CDR3 has 15 residues. With 0 bases removed from V and 7 bases from J, the gap between germline ends came to 11 bases. Germline-derived CDR1 and CDR2 are SGHTS and YDEGEE. The CDR3 region has the DNA TGTGCCAGCAGCTTGGCGAGTTATACCAATTCACCCCTCCACTTT. This translates into CASSLASYTNSPLHF.

DNA for the CDR3: TGTGCCAGTAGTAGTGGGCCGGGCCTCTACGAGCAGTACTTC. Amino acid sequence: CASSSGPGLYEQYF. This chain uses TRBV19 with TRBJ2-5; D gene unclear. Matching the DNA end better, TRBJ2-7 makes the J call doubtful. CDR1 is LNHDA and CDR2 is SQIVND in the germline V gene (reference sequence). CDR3 size: 14 residues.

The chain carries TRBV4-1 and TRBJ2-2; 10 bases agree with TRBD1. This CDR3 spans 16 amino acids. V lost 2 bases to trimming and J lost 4 bases; unmatched junction nucleotides: 4. Germline CDR1 MGHRA, CDR2 YSYEKL. CDR3 loop: CASSQRDRGGTGELFF. The CDR3, as DNA: TGCGCCAGCAGCCAACGGGACAGGGGAGGCACCGGGGAGCTGTTTTTT.

The V and J genes are TRBV9 and TRBJ1-1; tentative D call: TRBD1 (5 bases). The V end lost 0 bases, the J end lost 7 bases, and 13 bases lay between the germline ends. Germline-derived CDR1 and CDR2 are SGDLS and YYNGEE. The CDR3 totals 14 residues. The DNA for the CDR3 is TGTGCCAGCAGCGTAGTTTCAGGGCCGGGTGAAGCTTTCTTT. Translation gives CASSVVSGPGEAFF.

This chain links TRBV9 with TRBJ1-4; a possible D gene is TRBD1 (5 bases). Trimming removed 0 bases from V and 4 bases from J, with 10 bases in between. This CDR3 has 15 residues. CDR1 is SGDLS, CDR2 YYNGEE, per germline. The CDR3 spells CASSVATDGNEKLFF. Written as DNA, the CDR3 is TGTGCCAGCAGCGTAGCGACAGACGGTAATGAAAAACTGTTTTTT.

The genes are TRBV28 and TRBJ2-7; D is undetermined. This CDR3 region has 12 residues. CDR1 and CDR2 (germline): MDHEN, SYDVKM. V gave up 8 bases and J gave up 0 bases, with 8 bases separating them. DNA of the CDR3: TGTGCCAGCGGCAGGAACTCCTACGAGCAGTACTTC. Translated: CASGRNSYEQYF.

The chain has TRBV19 and TRBJ2-7; perhaps TRBD1 as D (5 bases). Germline V gene data show CDR1 as LNHDA and CDR2 as SQIVND (reference sequence). Trimming removed 1 base from V and 4 bases from J, with 14 bases in between. The CDR3 runs 15 residues. The DNA for the CDR3 is TGTGCCAGTAGTATAGTACAGGAAGGAATTTACGAGCAGTACTTC. Protein: CASSIVQEGIYEQYF.

The chain carries TRBV29-1 and TRBJ2-1, with TRBD2 identical over 10 bases. CDR3 size: 15 residues. Losses at the gene ends were 5 bases for V and 4 bases for J; bases not matched to a gene: 8. Germline assignment: CDR1 SQVTM and CDR2 ANQGSEA. The CDR3 loop is CSVPVASGGYNEQFF. As DNA, the CDR3 is TGCAGCGTTCCTGTAGCTAGCGGGGGTTACAATGAGCAGTTCTTC.

The chain recombines TRBV10-2 with TRBJ2-2; TRBD2 agrees at 12 bases. J lost 2 bases, V lost 8 bases, and 6 bases had no gene match. Germline-derived CDR1 and CDR2 are WSHSY and SAAADI. CDR3 length equals 16 residues. CDR3 in DNA: TGCGCCAGCGGATGGACTAGCGGGACTAACACCGGGGAGCTGTTTTTT. Translating gives CASGWTSGTNTGELFF.

The J gene is TRBJ2-6, the V gene TRBV29-1; the D gene is possibly TRBD2 (6 bases). CDR1 is SQVTM, CDR2 ANQGSEA, per germline. The V and J ends lost 6 bases and 4 bases respectively, with 16 bases between them. The CDR3 is 15 amino acids. This CDR3 is CSVADVAGGANVLTF. CDR3 in DNA: TGCAGCGTCGCTGATGTGGCGGGAGGGGCCAACGTCCTGACTTTC.

The chain combines TRBV27 with TRBJ2-7; D not resolved. V shed 2 bases and J shed 0 bases, with 11 bases lying between them. The CDR3 sequence is 15 residues long. Germline V gives CDR1 MNHEY, CDR2 SMNVEV (reference sequence). CDR3 protein: CASSLGPPSSYEQYF. The CDR3 bases are TGTGCCAGCAGTTTAGGGCCGCCGAGCTCCTACGAGCAGTACTTC.